Reported below is one T cell receptor beta chain. Its antigen remains unknown. This specimen belongs to a study of human T cells and chemical hapten exposure. The study, taken as a whole, reports: Counts of TCRs above 1 in 1000 frequency stayed unchanged with DPC sensitization.

There are 13 residues in the CDR3. V lost 8 bases to trimming and J lost 2 bases, with 10 bases between them. The V gene's germline CDR1 is MNHEY and CDR2 SVGAGI. Described time point: healthy volunteer bleed at 2 weeks. The total RNA was obtained from whole blood that was not fractionated. In the library, unique molecular identifiers were attached to individual cDNA molecules. Via MiXCR, TCRdb re-called the RACE reads, giving one row per CDR3 protein. The repertoire consists of 130,000 or so distinct CDR3 sequences, with around 8.3% occurring once and the leading ten covering about 2%. V gene TRBV6-5 combines with J gene TRBJ1-3; no clear D gene. The origin of this receptor is a male donor in good health. Some clones in this sample may be carry-over from other donors' samples. Sequenced: whole blood. The CDR3 loop reads CASYERAGNTIYF. The CDR3 DNA reads TGTGCCAGCTATGAGAGGGCTGGAAACACCATATATTTT.